This T cell receptor beta chain was retrieved from a study of T cell changes during pregnancy in multiple sclerosis. Measured with immunoSEQ multiplex PCR; TCRdb has only the in-frame clones, and not every one. The data contain over 50,000 clones, more than 80% of them seen just once; the ten biggest clones take up approximately 1%. V gave up 3 bases and J gave up 0 bases, with 6 bases separating them. The CDR3 spans 14 residues. Germline-derived CDR1 and CDR2 are SGHVS and FNYEAQ. This sequence originates from a female donor in good health, enrolled as a control in a pregnancy study. Sequenced here: peripheral blood, sampled in the first trimester of pregnancy. This chain links TRBV7-6 with TRBJ1-5; D remains ambiguous. The CDR3 region has the DNA TGTGCCAGCAGCTTCGGGTATAGCAATCAGCCCCAGCATTTT. Translating it yields CASSFGYSNQPQHF.